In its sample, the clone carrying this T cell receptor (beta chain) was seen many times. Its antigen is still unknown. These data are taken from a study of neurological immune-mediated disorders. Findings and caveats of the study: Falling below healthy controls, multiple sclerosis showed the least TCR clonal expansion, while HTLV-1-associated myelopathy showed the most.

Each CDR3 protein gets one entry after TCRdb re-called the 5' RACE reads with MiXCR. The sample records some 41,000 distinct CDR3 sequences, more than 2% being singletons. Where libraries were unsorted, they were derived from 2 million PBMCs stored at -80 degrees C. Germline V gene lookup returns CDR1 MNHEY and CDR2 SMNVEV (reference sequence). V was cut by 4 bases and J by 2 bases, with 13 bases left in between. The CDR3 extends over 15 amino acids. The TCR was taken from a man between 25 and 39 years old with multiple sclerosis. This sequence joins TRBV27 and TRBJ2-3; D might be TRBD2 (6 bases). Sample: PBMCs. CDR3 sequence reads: CASSWGSSVTDTQYF. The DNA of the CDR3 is TGTGCCAGCAGTTGGGGCTCTAGCGTCACAGATACGCAGTATTTT.